These 12 T cell receptor beta chains originate from one sample sequenced in a study of graft-versus-host responses after intestinal transplantation. Their target antigens are unknown. The table came from immunoSEQ multiplex PCR; TCRdb's copy has only in-frame clones and leaves some out. The sample records tens of thousands of clones, 90% to 95% being singletons. The source was unstimulated CD8+ T cells sorted from spleen or lymph node cells, collected before transplant. These TCRs come from a human donor who was the organ donor for an intestinal transplant.

This sequence joins TRBV27 and TRBJ1-4; D is perhaps TRBD1 (6 bases). V was cut by 2 bases and J by 8 bases, with 15 bases left in between. CDR1 and CDR2 (germline): MNHEY, SMNVEV (reference sequence). This CDR3 has 15 amino acids. CDR3 amino acids: CASSLGAGVGEKLFF. The CDR3 DNA sequence: TGTGCCAGCAGTTTAGGGGCAGGGGTAGGCGAAAAACTGTTTTTT.

The chain carries TRBV4-2 and TRBJ2-7, with 7 bases that match TRBD1. Germline V lookup: CDR1 LGHNA, CDR2 YNFKEQ. The CDR3 runs 16 residues. Trimming cost V 3 bases and J 0 bases; bases outside gene matches: 8. The CDR3 region is CASSQLVTGSSYEQYF. The CDR3 DNA sequence: TGTGCCAGCAGCCAGTTAGTGACAGGGAGCTCCTACGAGCAGTACTTC.

This rearrangement joins TRBV9 to TRBJ2-1; 9 bases match TRBD2. V dropped 7 bases and J dropped 6; count of bases not matched to a gene: 5. The CDR3 covers 13 residues. CDR1 and CDR2 (germline): SGDLS, YYNGEE. The CDR3 bases are TGTGCCAGCGGCGGGAGGGCCGGCAATGAGCAGTTCTTC. Protein product: CASGGRAGNEQFF.

The chain couples TRBV6-1 to TRBJ1-1; D perhaps matches TRBD1 (6 bases). Germline assignment: CDR1 MNHNS and CDR2 SASEGT. The CDR3 length is 14 residues. Trimming cost V 1 base and J 2 bases, with 8 bases left between them. For the CDR3, the DNA is TGTGCCAGCAGTGAAGTGGACAGAAACACTGAAGCTTTCTTT. It yields the protein CASSEVDRNTEAFF.

The CDR3 reads CASSSSGWNTEAFF. CDR3 in DNA: TGTGCCAGCAGCTCATCCGGGTGGAACACTGAAGCTTTCTTT. The V and J genes are TRBV11-2 and TRBJ1-1; D is ambiguous. Germline CDR1 reads SGHAT; CDR2 reads FQNNGV. V was clipped by 4 bases and J by 1 base, with 10 bases between them. The CDR3 contains 14 residues.

The gene calls are TRBV5-5 and TRBJ2-3; the D is unclear. CDR1 is SGHKS, CDR2 YYEKEE, per germline (reference sequence). V was shortened by 7 bases and J by 6 bases, with 12 bases between the two germline ends. The CDR3 has 12 residues. CDR3 amino acids: CASLDPTDTQYF. The CDR3 DNA is TGTGCCAGCCTAGATCCAACGGATACGCAGTATTTT.

The V and J genes are TRBV13 and TRBJ1-1, with D possibly TRBD1 on 5 matching bases. V was shortened by 4 bases and J by 5 bases, with 11 bases between the two germline ends. The CDR3 runs to 13 residues. CDR1 PRHDT and CDR2 FYEKMQ come from the germline V gene (reference sequence). The CDR3 DNA reads as TGTGCCAGCAGCTCGGGGGGAGGGACTGAAGCTTTCTTT. Protein: CASSSGGGTEAFF.

The J gene is TRBJ2-5, the V gene TRBV28; 8 nucleotides agree with TRBD1. CDR1 and CDR2 from the germline V gene are MDHEN and SYDVKM. There are 19 residues in the CDR3. Losses at the gene ends were 4 bases for V and 1 base for J; bases not matched to a gene: 17. CDR3 DNA sequence: TGTGCCAGCAGTTCCGGACAGGGATTACCCGTGCCATCCCAAGAGACCCAGTACTTC. Residues: CASSSGQGLPVPSQETQYF.

The chain links TRBV9 to TRBJ2-3, with 8 bases lining up with TRBD2. The germline gives CDR1 SGDLS, CDR2 YYNGEE. The CDR3 has 13 amino acids. V dropped 7 bases and J dropped 5; count of bases not matched to a gene: 6. CDR3: CASSAGGRDTQYF. The CDR3, as DNA: TGTGCCAGCTCGGCGGGAGGCCGAGATACGCAGTATTTT.

This chain uses TRBV28 with TRBJ1-5, with D hard to call. The CDR3 spans 15 residues. The ends were cut back, 2 bases at V and 3 bases at J, with 11 bases in the middle. Germline CDR1 reads MDHEN; CDR2 reads SYDVKM. This chain's CDR3 is CASSLAGFSNQPQHF. CDR3 nucleotides: TGTGCCAGCAGTTTAGCAGGATTCTCCAATCAGCCCCAGCATTTT.

The chain uses TRBV9 and TRBJ2-7; the match to TRBD2 covers 8 bases. J gave up 2 bases and V 4 bases, and 11 bases lay outside the gene matches. The CDR3 contains 16 residues. Per the germline V gene, CDR1 is SGDLS and CDR2 is YYNGEE. CDR3 amino acids: CASSPGGGDPPYEQYF. The CDR3 coding sequence is TGTGCCAGCAGCCCGGGAGGGGGGGACCCGCCCTACGAGCAGTACTTC.

The chain employs TRBV19 and TRBJ1-4; D is perhaps TRBD1 (6 bases). There are 17 residues in the CDR3. V was pared by 2 bases and J by 2 bases, with 15 bases between. From germline, CDR1 is LNHDA and CDR2 SQIVND (reference sequence). CDR3 sequence reads: CASSIYPLGATNEKLFF. The CDR3 DNA reads as TGTGCCAGTAGTATATACCCCCTGGGGGCTACTAATGAAAAACTGTTTTTT.